The 12 T cell receptor beta chains presented below share a single source sample, sequenced in a study of shared clonotypes between healthy human individuals (dated by TCRdb to about 2020). Library preparation was by the immunoSEQ multiplex PCR assay. TCRdb obtained this table from immuneACCESS and retained in-frame rearrangements with V and J assigned. These tables miss some clones; where compared with another copy, unresolved V genes account for less than half of the shortfall, and the remainder is unexplained. The sample profile shows over a million clones; roughly 96% of them were found once. Over 1% of the sample is taken by the ten largest. The sample was naive CD4+ T cells sorted from blood. Read against the paper, the sample's cell subset or site label means: CD45RA+ positively selected. These receptors originate from a man aged 25 to 40 in good health.

This sequence joins TRBV27 and TRBJ2-1; D not resolved. Between the trimmed V and J ends, which lost 4 bases and 1 base, there was a span of 11 bases. Looked up from germline, CDR1 is MNHEY and CDR2 is SMNVEV (reference sequence). This CDR3 is built from 15 residues. DNA for the CDR3: TGTGCCAGCAGTTACCGCCTAGGGTCCTACAATGAGCAGTTCTTC. Its translation is CASSYRLGSYNEQFF.

The chain couples TRBV18 to TRBJ1-2, with D uncertain. The CDR3 consists of 15 residues. V was cut by 3 bases and J by 2 bases, with 13 bases left in between. Germline V gives CDR1 KGHSH, CDR2 LQKENI. CDR3 region: CASSPPSISNYGYTF. The DNA for the CDR3 is TGTGCCAGCTCACCCCCGTCCATATCCAACTATGGCTACACCTTC.

The rearrangement uses TRBV5-1 and TRBJ2-1, with TRBD2 matching 7 bases. After removal of 0 bases from V and 8 bases from J, the junction contained 5 bases not matched to a gene. The CDR3 is 14 residues long. Germline CDR1 reads SGHRS; CDR2 reads YFSETQ. This chain's CDR3 is CASSLGGGSDEQFF. CDR3 bases: TGCGCCAGCAGCTTGGGGGGAGGGTCGGATGAGCAGTTCTTC.

The chain employs TRBV5-1 and TRBJ2-2; D is unresolved. The V and J ends lost 4 bases and 4 bases respectively, with 14 bases between them. CDR1 is SGHRS, CDR2 YFSETQ, per germline. The CDR3 totals 15 residues. As DNA, the CDR3 is TGCGCCAGCAGCCCCCCCCCTCTTGTCACCGGGGAGCTGTTTTTT. Amino acid sequence: CASSPPPLVTGELFF.

V gene TRBV5-6 combines with J gene TRBJ1-5; a weak D match, TRBD1 (5 bases). Trimming cost V 0 bases and J 3 bases, with 10 bases left between them. Germline values: CDR1 SGHDT, CDR2 YYEEEE. The CDR3 consists of 15 residues. DNA for the CDR3: TGTGCCAGCAGCTTGGCTCAACAGGTCAATCAGCCCCAGCATTTT. It encodes CASSLAQQVNQPQHF.

V gene TRBV14 combines with J gene TRBJ2-7, with D possibly TRBD1 on 6 matching bases. Per germline, CDR1 SGHDN and CDR2 FVKESK. The CDR3 covers 14 residues. V was pared by 1 base and J by 4 bases, with 11 bases between. CDR3 in amino acids: CASSQAGERYEQYF. For the CDR3, the DNA is TGTGCCAGCAGCCAAGCAGGGGAACGGTACGAGCAGTACTTC.

This clone showed up just a few times. Other DNA sequences of this sample code for an identical CDR3. This sequence joins TRBV18 and TRBJ1-5, with D unresolved. V shed 2 bases and J shed 4 bases, with 6 bases lying between them. CDR3 length: 13 amino acids. Germline CDR1 KGHSH, CDR2 LQKENI. For the CDR3, the DNA is TGTGCCAGCTCACCAGGAAATAATCAGCCCCAGCATTTT. This translates into CASSPGNNQPQHF.

Turning to this clone: At the DNA level, this CDR3 is encoded by other sequences in the same sample as well. V usage is TRBV20-1 and J usage is TRBJ2-2, with D uncertain. V lost 1 base to trimming and J lost 6 bases, with 3 bases between them. Germline loops: CDR1 DFQATT, CDR2 SNEGSKA (reference sequence). CDR3 size: 11 residues. This CDR3 reads CSARVPGELFF. CDR3 coding DNA: TGCAGTGCTAGAGTTCCCGGGGAGCTGTTTTTT.

The CDR3 loop reads CASSLGASSGANVLTF. CDR3 nucleotides: TGTGCCAGCAGCTTGGGCGCGAGCTCTGGGGCCAACGTCCTGACTTTC. The rearrangement uses TRBV5-4 and TRBJ2-6, with D uncertain. The germline gives CDR1 SGHNT, CDR2 YYREEE (reference sequence). Trimming removed 0 bases from V and 0 bases from J, with 7 bases in between. The CDR3 totals 16 residues.

The chain links TRBV7-2 to TRBJ2-1; 8 bases align to TRBD2. V dropped 6 bases and J dropped 3; count of bases not matched to a gene: 10. CDR1 and CDR2 from the germline V gene are SGHTA and FQGNSA. The CDR3 has 16 amino acids. The CDR3 here is CASSQTSGKNYNEQFF. The CDR3 region has the DNA TGTGCCAGCAGTCAAACTAGCGGAAAAAACTACAATGAGCAGTTCTTC.

The chain is built from TRBV11-1 and TRBJ2-1, with TRBD2 matching 8 bases. The CDR3 runs 16 residues. The trim removed 0 bases at V and 5 bases at J, leaving 6 bases unmatched. Looked up from germline, CDR1 is SGHAT and CDR2 is FQDESV (reference sequence). The CDR3 DNA is TGTGCCAGCAGCTTAGCGGTTAGCGGGAACCACAATGAGCAGTTCTTC. Amino acid sequence: CASSLAVSGNHNEQFF. The full variable domain, its missing parts supplied by reference TRBV11-1 and TRBJ2-1, is EAEVAQSPRYKITEKSQAVAFWCDPISGHATLYWYRQILGQGPELLVQFQDESVVDDSQLPKDRFSAERLKGVDSTLKIQPAELGDSAMYLCASSLAVSGNHNEQFFGPGTRLTVL.

This chain's CDR3 is CASSVGGSGIGEQFF. The CDR3 bases are TGTGCCAGCAGCGTAGGGGGGAGTGGGATCGGTGAGCAGTTCTTC. The J gene is TRBJ2-1, the V gene TRBV9; D assignment may be TRBD1 or TRBD2 (5 bases each). The germline CDR1 and CDR2 sequences are SGDLS and YYNGEE. The CDR3 has 15 amino acids. V dropped 0 bases and J dropped 9 bases, with 16 bases sitting between them.